This entry features one T cell receptor beta chain sequence. The record originates from a study of blood T cell repertoires in COVID-19. Enrolled through a virtual design, the participants were between roughly 18 and 95 years of age and came from about two dozen US areas. Each participant's cohort was designated according to participant-reported clinical history. As processed by the authors: Quantification of nucleated cells was approximated via reference gene primer amplification. Assay used: immunoSEQ multiplex PCR; TCRdb lists only in-frame clones, some missing. That table is the source of V, J and clone size, and D and trimming were worked out from the DNA. The table lists roughly 310,000 clones, over 75% of them singletons. The sample was PBMCs or T cells enriched from blood (not recorded which). The source is a woman in her thirties or forties who had recovered from COVID-19.

DNA for the CDR3: TGTGCCAGCAGTTACGGGACAGGGGGAACCTACGAGCAGTACTTC. Translation gives CASSYGTGGTYEQYF. This chain uses TRBV28 with TRBJ2-7; 11 bases match TRBD1. CDR3 length equals 15 residues. CDR1 and CDR2 (germline): MDHEN, SYDVKM. V lost 4 bases and J lost 2; bases outside the gene matches: 4.